In this sample, the clone carrying this T cell receptor beta chain turned up a few times. Its antigen remains unknown. The data were taken from a study of post-analysis software for immune sequencing data. Study findings and constraints: Compared with controls, patients had more of about 5 TRBV segments, including TRBV5-6, TRBV5-1 and TRBV20-1.

Trimming took off 0 bases at V and 0 bases at J, with 12 bases between the two ends. This CDR3 is built from 17 residues. Germline assignment: CDR1 SGHRS and CDR2 YFSETQ. TCR beta cDNA libraries had unique molecular identifiers. TCRdb called the PCR reads again in MiXCR, with one record for every CDR3 protein. The sample lists about 210,000 distinct CDR3 sequences, 25% to 30% seen once, with roughly 3.5% in the top ten. The receptor's source is a girl aged 2 to 17 with multiple sclerosis. The V gene is TRBV5-1, the J gene TRBJ2-2; D perhaps matches TRBD1 (6 bases). The sample consisted of blood. CDR3 in DNA: TGCGCCAGCAGCTTGGGCCACAGGGACCCGAACACCGGGGAGCTGTTTTTT. Translating gives CASSLGHRDPNTGELFF.